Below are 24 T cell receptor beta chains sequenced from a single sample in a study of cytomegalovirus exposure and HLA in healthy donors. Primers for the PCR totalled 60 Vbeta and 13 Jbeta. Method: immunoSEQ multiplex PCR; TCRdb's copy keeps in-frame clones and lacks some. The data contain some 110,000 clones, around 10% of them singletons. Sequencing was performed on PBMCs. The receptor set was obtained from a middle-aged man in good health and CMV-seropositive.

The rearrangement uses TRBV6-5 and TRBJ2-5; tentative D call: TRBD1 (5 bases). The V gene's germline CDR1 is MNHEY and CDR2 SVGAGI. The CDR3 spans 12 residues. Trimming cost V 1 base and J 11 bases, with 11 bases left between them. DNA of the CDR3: TGTGCCAGCAGTTACTTTTCAGGGCCGCAGTACTTC. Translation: CASSYFSGPQYF.

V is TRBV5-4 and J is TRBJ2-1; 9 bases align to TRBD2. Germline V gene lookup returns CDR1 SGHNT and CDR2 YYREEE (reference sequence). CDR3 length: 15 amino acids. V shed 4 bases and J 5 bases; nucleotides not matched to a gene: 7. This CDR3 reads CASSVAGVGNNEQFF. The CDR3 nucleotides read TGTGCCAGCAGCGTAGCGGGAGTAGGGAACAATGAGCAGTTCTTC.

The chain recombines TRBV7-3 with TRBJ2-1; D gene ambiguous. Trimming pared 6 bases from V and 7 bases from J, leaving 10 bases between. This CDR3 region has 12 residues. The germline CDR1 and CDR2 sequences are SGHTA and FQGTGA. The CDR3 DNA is TGTGCCAGCAGTCTTCAGCGAAATGAGCAGTTCTTC. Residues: CASSLQRNEQFF.

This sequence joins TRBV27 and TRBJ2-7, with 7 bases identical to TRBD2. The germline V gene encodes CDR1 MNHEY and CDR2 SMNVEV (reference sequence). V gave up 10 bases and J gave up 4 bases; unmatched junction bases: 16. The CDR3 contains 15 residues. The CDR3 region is CATLLLTSESYEQYF. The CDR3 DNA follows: TGTGCCACTCTATTACTAACTAGCGAGTCATACGAGCAGTACTTC.

In DNA form, the CDR3 reads TGTGCCAGCAGCCGCTCCCCCGGGGGCGGGAGTTACAATGAGCAGTTCTTC. Protein: CASSRSPGGGSYNEQFF. This chain connects TRBV5-6 to TRBJ2-1; tentative D call: TRBD2 (7 bases). The germline V gene has CDR1 SGHDT and CDR2 YYEEEE. The V and J ends lost 4 bases and 4 bases respectively, with 21 bases between them. The CDR3 extends over 17 amino acids.

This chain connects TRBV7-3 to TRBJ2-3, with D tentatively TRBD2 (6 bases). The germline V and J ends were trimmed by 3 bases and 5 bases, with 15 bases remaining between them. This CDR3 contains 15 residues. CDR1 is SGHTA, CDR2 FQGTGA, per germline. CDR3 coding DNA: TGTGCCAGCAGCTTCCTGGGGGAGGATGGAGATACGCAGTATTTT. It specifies CASSFLGEDGDTQYF.

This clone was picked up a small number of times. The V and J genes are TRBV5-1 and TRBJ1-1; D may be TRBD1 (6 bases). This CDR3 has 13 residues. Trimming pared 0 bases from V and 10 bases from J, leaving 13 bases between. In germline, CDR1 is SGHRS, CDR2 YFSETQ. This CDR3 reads CASSLGRGGGAFF. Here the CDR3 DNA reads TGCGCCAGCAGCTTGGGCAGGGGCGGAGGAGCTTTCTTT. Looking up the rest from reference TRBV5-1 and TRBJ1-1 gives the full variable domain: KAGVTQTPRYLIKTRGQQVTLSCSPISGHRSVSWYQQTPGQGLQFLFEYFSETQRNKGNFPGRFSGRQFSNSRSEMNVSTLELGDSALYLCASSLGRGGGAFFGQGTRLTVV.

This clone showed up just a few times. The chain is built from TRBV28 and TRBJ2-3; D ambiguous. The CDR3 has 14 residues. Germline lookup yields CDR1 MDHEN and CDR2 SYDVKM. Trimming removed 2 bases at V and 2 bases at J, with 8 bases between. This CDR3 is CASSLNELTDTQYF. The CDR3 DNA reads TGTGCCAGCAGTTTAAACGAGCTCACAGATACGCAGTATTTT.

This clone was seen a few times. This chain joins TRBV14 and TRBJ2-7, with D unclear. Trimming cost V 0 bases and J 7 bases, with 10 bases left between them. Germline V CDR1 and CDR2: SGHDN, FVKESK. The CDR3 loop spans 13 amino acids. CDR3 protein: CASSQDRALEQYF. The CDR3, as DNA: TGTGCCAGCAGCCAAGATCGCGCTCTAGAGCAGTACTTC.

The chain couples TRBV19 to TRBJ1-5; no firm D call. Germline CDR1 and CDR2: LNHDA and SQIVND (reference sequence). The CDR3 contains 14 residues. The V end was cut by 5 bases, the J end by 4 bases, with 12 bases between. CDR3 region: CASSSGPGNQPQHF. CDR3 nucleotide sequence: TGTGCCAGTAGTTCCGGACCGGGGAATCAGCCCCAGCATTTT.

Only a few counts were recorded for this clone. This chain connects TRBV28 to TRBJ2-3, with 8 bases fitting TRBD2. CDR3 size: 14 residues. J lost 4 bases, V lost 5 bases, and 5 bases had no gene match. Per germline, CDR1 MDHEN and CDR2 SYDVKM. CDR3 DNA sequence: TGTGCCAGCAGTAGCGGGAGAGGCGCAGATACGCAGTATTTT. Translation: CASSSGRGADTQYF. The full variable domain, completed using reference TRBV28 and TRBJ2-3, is DVKVTQSSRYLVKRTGEKVFLECVQDMDHENMFWYRQDPGLGLRLIYFSYDVKMKEKGDIPEGYSVSREKKERFSLILESASTNQTSMYLCASSSGRGADTQYFGPGTRLTVL.

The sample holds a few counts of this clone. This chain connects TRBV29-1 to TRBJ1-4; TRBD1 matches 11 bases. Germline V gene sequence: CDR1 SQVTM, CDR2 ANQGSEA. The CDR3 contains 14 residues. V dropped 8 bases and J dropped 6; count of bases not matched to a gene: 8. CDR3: CSFLTGQGDEKLFF. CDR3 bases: TGCAGCTTTCTTACGGGACAGGGGGATGAAAAACTGTTTTTT.

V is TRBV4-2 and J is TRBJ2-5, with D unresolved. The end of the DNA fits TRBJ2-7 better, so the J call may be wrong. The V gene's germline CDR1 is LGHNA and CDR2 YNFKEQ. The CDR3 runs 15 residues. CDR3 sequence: CASSQITVGSAEQYF. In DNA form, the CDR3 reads TGTGCCAGCAGCCAAATTACAGTAGGTTCAGCCGAGCAGTACTTC.

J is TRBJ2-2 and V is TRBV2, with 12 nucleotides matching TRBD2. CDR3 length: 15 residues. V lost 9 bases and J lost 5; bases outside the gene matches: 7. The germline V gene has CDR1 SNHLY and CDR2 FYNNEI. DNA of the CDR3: TGTGCCAGAACCCTAGCGGGAGGGCAAACCGGGGAGCTGTTTTTT. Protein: CARTLAGGQTGELFF.

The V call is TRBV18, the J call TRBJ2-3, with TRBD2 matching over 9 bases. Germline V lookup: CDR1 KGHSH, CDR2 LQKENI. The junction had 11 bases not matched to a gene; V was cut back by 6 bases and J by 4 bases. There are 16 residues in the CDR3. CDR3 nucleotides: TGTGCCAGCTCCCCTACCTCTAGCGGGAAGGCAGATACGCAGTATTTT. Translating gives CASSPTSSGKADTQYF.

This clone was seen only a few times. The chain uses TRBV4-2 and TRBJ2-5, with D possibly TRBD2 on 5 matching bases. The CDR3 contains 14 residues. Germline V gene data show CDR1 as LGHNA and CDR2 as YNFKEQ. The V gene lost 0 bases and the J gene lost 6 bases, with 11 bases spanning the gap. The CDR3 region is CASSQEVPGKTQYF. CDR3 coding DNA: TGTGCCAGCAGCCAAGAAGTCCCCGGGAAGACCCAGTACTTC.

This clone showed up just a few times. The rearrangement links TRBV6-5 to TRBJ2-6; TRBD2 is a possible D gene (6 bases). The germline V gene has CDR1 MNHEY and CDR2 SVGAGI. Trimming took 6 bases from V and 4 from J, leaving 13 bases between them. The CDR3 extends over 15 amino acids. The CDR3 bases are TGTGCCAGCAGCCACGGGAGTCCCGGGGCCAACGTCCTGACTTTC. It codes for CASSHGSPGANVLTF.

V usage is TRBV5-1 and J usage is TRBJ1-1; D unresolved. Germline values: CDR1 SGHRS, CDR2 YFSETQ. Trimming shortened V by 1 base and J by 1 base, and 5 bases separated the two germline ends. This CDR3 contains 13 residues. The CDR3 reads CASSLWQNTEAFF. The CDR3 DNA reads TGCGCCAGCAGCTTGTGGCAGAACACTGAAGCTTTCTTT.

CDR3 in DNA: TGTGCCAGCTCGGGTGACGACAGCATCTATGGCTACACCTTC. Its translation is CASSGDDSIYGYTF. The chain carries TRBV18 and TRBJ1-2; tentatively, D is TRBD1 (5 bases). CDR1 is KGHSH, CDR2 LQKENI, per germline. The V gene lost 6 bases and the J gene lost 4 bases, with 15 bases spanning the gap. The CDR3 is made up of 14 amino acids.

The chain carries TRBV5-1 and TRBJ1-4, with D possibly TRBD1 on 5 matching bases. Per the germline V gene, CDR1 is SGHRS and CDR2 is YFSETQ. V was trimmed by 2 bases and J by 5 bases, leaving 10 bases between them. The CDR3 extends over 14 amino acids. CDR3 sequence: CASSFGPGNEKLFF. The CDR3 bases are TGCGCCAGCAGCTTTGGTCCAGGGAATGAAAAACTGTTTTTT.

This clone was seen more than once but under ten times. CDR3 in amino acids: CASSQGTSVNTQYF. The DNA for the CDR3 is TGTGCCAGCAGCCAGGGGACATCTGTAAATACGCAGTATTTT. The rearrangement joins TRBV14 to TRBJ2-3, with D possibly TRBD1 on 6 matching bases. The V end lost 3 bases, the J end lost 7 bases, and 14 bases lay between the germline ends. CDR1 and CDR2 (germline): SGHDN, FVKESK. The CDR3 spans 14 residues. Supplemented by reference TRBV14 and TRBJ2-3, the full variable domain reads EAGVTQFPSHSVIEKGQTVTLRCDPISGHDNLYWYRRVMGKEIKFLLHFVKESKQDESGMPNNRFLAERTGGTYSTLKVQPAELEDSGVYFCASSQGTSVNTQYFGPGTRLTVL.

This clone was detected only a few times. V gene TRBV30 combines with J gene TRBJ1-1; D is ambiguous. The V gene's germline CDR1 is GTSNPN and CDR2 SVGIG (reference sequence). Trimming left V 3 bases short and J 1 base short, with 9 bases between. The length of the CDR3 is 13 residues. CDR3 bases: TGTGCCTGGAGCCCATCCAGGAACACTGAAGCTTTCTTT. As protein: CAWSPSRNTEAFF. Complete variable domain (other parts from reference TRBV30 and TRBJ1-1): SQTIHQWPATLVQPVGSPLSLECTVEGTSNPNLYWYRQAAGRGLQLLFYSVGIGQISSEVPQNLSASRPQDRQFILSSKKLLLSDSGFYLCAWSPSRNTEAFFGQGTRLTVV.

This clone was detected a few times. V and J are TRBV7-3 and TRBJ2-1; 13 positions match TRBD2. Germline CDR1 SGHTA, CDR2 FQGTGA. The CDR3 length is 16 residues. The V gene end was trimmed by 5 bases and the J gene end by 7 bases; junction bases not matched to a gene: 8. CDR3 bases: TGTGCCAGCAGCAGGACTAGCGGGAGAGGGAAGAATGAGCAGTTCTTC. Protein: CASSRTSGRGKNEQFF.

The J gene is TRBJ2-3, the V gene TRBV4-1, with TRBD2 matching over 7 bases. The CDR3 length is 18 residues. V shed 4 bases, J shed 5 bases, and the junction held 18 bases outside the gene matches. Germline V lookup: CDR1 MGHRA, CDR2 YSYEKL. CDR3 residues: CASSPLASLAARGDTQYF. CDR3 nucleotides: TGCGCCAGCAGCCCGCTAGCGAGTCTAGCGGCCCGGGGAGATACGCAGTATTTT.